Below are 9 T cell receptor beta chains sequenced from a single sample in a study of identical twins (TCRdb year 2016). The library was obtained by 5' RACE. TCRdb names Illumina HiSeq 2000 as the instrument used. TCRdb took the public reads, trimmed them with fastp at Q25, ran MiXCR for clone calling and kept in-frame beta chains. Duplicate CDR3 protein sequences are folded into a single record with the most common DNA and genes. The sample table lists about 470,000 distinct CDR3 sequences, approximately 25% of them with a count of one. The ten most abundant clones make up 2.9% of the sample. This sample was also put to use in a study of T cells expressing NK-cell markers.

Sequenced: CD4+ T cells sorted from blood. These receptors were collected from a woman aged 18-35 years in good health.

This clonotype has a handful of counts. The V gene is TRBV10-1, the J gene TRBJ2-3; D is ambiguous. CDR3 length equals 14 residues. Per germline, CDR1 WNHNN and CDR2 SYGVQD (reference sequence). Trimming stripped 4 bases from V and 7 bases from J, with 15 bases between. CDR3 loop: CASSALAATNTQYF. The CDR3 DNA follows: TGCGCCAGCAGTGCCCTTGCGGCTACCAATACGCAGTATTTT.

This clonotype was recorded a few times. The gene calls are TRBV7-6 and TRBJ1-6, with D perhaps TRBD1 (5 bases). Germline CDR1 is SGHVS and CDR2 is FNYEAQ. This CDR3 is 13 amino acids long. V shed 6 bases and J shed 9 bases, with 12 bases lying between them. CDR3 sequence (DNA): TGTGCCAGCAGTTTGCAGCAGGGTTCACCCCTCCACTTT. Protein sequence: CASSLQQGSPLHF.

This clonotype was counted between two and nine times. The chain employs TRBV15 and TRBJ2-7; D unclear. CDR1 and CDR2 from the germline V gene are LNHNV and YYDKDF (reference sequence). Trimming took off 1 base at V and 10 bases at J, with 14 bases between the two ends. The CDR3 has 13 amino acids. The CDR3 DNA reads as TGTGCCACCAGCAGAGGGGCCAACTCCGATCAGTACTTC. It encodes CATSRGANSDQYF.

This clonotype was counted between two and nine times. The chain carries TRBV10-3 and TRBJ2-7; 8 positions agree with TRBD1. Germline CDR1 ENHRY, CDR2 SYGVKD. CDR3 length: 13 amino acids. After removal of 10 bases from V and 5 bases from J, the junction contained 10 bases not matched to a gene. The CDR3 region is CATKDRDGNEQYF. CDR3 nucleotide sequence: TGTGCCACCAAGGACAGGGATGGTAACGAGCAGTACTTC.

This clonotype was seen a few times. The chain is built from TRBV11-2 and TRBJ2-3; 8 bases align to TRBD2. The CDR3 has 17 residues. The J segment lost 2 bases and the V segment lost 2 bases, leaving 9 bases of the junction unmatched. Per the germline V gene, CDR1 is SGHAT and CDR2 is FQNNGV. CDR3 sequence: CASSLFLTGGPTDTQYF. The CDR3 DNA is TGTGCCAGCAGCTTATTTCTTACGGGGGGGCCCACAGATACGCAGTATTTT.

J is TRBJ1-1 and V is TRBV11-1; tentatively, D is TRBD1 (6 bases). Germline CDR1 reads SGHAT; CDR2 reads FQDESV (reference sequence). Trimming cost V 6 bases and J 5 bases, with 16 bases left between them. There are 14 residues in the CDR3. The CDR3 DNA is TGTGCCAGCAGATTACAGGGAGGATGGACTGAAGCTTTCTTT. Its protein product is CASRLQGGWTEAFF.

V usage is TRBV6-1 and J usage is TRBJ2-1, with 7 nucleotides matching TRBD2. V gave up 6 bases and J gave up 9 bases; unmatched junction bases: 14. Germline V lookup: CDR1 MNHNS, CDR2 SASEGT. The length of the CDR3 is 15 residues. CDR3: CASRHRDYSPSEQFF. The CDR3 DNA reads as TGTGCCAGCAGACACCGGGACTACTCCCCGAGTGAGCAGTTCTTC.

The table lists this clonotype with many counts. The chain joins TRBV6-5 to TRBJ2-3; D not resolved. The CDR3 loop spans 16 amino acids. V lost 0 bases and J lost 2, with 12 bases in between. Germline V gene sequence: CDR1 MNHEY, CDR2 SVGAGI. As DNA, the CDR3 is TGTGCCAGCAGTTACTCGGTCCCAGGCTCCACAGATACGCAGTATTTT. This codes for CASSYSVPGSTDTQYF.

The chain is built from TRBV5-1 and TRBJ2-7; D tentatively fits TRBD1 or TRBD2 (7 bases each). The CDR3 totals 15 residues. V shed 0 bases and J shed 6 bases, with 16 bases lying between them. The germline V gene has CDR1 SGHRS and CDR2 YFSETQ. The CDR3 DNA follows: TGCGCCAGCAGCTTGGTTCAGGGAGGGGGCGGCGAGCAGTACTTC. Protein: CASSLVQGGGGEQYF.